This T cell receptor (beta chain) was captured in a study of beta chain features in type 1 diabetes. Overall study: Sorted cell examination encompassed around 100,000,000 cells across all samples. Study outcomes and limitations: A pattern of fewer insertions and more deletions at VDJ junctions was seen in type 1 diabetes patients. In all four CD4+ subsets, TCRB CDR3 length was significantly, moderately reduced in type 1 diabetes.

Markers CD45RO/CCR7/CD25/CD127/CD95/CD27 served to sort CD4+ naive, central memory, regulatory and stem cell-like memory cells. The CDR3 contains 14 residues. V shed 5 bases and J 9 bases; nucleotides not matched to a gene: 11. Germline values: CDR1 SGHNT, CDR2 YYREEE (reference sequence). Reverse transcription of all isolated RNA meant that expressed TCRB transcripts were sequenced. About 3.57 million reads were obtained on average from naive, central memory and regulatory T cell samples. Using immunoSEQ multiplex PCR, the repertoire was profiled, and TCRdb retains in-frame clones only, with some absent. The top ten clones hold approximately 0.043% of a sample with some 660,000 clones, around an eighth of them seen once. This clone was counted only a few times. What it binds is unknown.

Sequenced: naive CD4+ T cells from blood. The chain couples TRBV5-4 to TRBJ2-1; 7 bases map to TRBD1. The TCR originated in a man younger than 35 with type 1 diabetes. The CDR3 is CASRAGQAGGEQFF. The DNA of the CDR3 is TGTGCCAGCAGGGCCGGACAGGCTGGGGGTGAGCAGTTCTTC. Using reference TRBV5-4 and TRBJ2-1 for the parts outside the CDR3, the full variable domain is ETGVTQSPTHLIKTRGQQVTLRCSSQSGHNTVSWYQQALGQGPQFIFQYYREEENGRGNFPPRFSGLQFPNYSSELNVNALELDDSALYLCASRAGQAGGEQFFGPGTRLTVL.